This entry describes one TCR beta chain. V lost 5 bases and J 4 bases, leaving 15 bases between the germline ends. Germline loops: CDR1 SGHTA, CDR2 FQGTGA. The CDR3 extends over 14 amino acids. Only in-frame clones appear in the TCRdb table, and some are missing; sequencing was by immunoSEQ multiplex PCR. Among about 85,000 clones listed, around 90% were seen once. These data belong to a study of T cell responses to AZD1222 COVID-19 vaccine. Material: peripheral blood, obtained on day 0 of MenACWY control vaccination. This receptor was taken from an adult in good health. The chain couples TRBV7-3 to TRBJ2-7; D perhaps matches TRBD1 (6 bases). The CDR3 sequence is CASSRGGQTYEQYF. CDR3 bases: TGTGCCAGCAGCCGAGGAGGACAGACGTACGAGCAGTACTTC.